This T cell receptor beta chain stems from a study of blood T cells in healthy people across ages. Primed by a sample-barcoded 5' primer and a J-beta primer mix, a second PCR proceeded for 7 to 11 cycles. Each CDR3 protein is one row after TCRdb ran MiXCR on the 5' RACE reads. The sample includes hundreds of thousands of distinct CDR3 sequences, more than 45% of them seen just once. The CDR3 has 14 amino acids. From germline, CDR1 is MGHDK and CDR2 SYGVNS. V was shortened by 1 base and J by 5 bases, with 11 bases between the two germline ends. The rearrangement uses TRBV25-1 and TRBJ2-5; a possible D gene is TRBD2 (5 bases). This TCR derives from a man in his sixties in good health. Sequences were obtained from blood. The CDR3 protein is CASSESGPGETQYF. DNA for the CDR3: TGTGCCAGCAGTGAATCAGGACCGGGGGAGACCCAGTACTTC.